Given below is one T cell receptor beta chain in context. The CDR3 loop spans 17 amino acids. The V and J ends lost 5 bases and 0 bases respectively, with 14 bases between them. From germline, CDR1 is MNHNY and CDR2 SVGAGI (reference sequence). The data were produced by immunoSEQ multiplex PCR, yet TCRdb's version contains in-frame clones alone and is incomplete. The data contain about 26,000 clones, 92% of them singletons. This entry is derived from a study of blood T cell repertoires in COVID-19. The chain links TRBV6-6 to TRBJ1-6; no reliable D call. The sequence derives from a human donor in a cohort sampled during active COVID-19. Sequencing was carried out using peripheral blood. The CDR3 reads CASSPPDASSYNSPLHF. The DNA for the CDR3 is TGTGCCAGCAGTCCCCCCGACGCTAGCTCCTATAATTCACCCCTCCACTTT.